These T cell receptor beta chains were read from a single sample in a study of blood T cell repertoires in COVID-19. Only in-frame clones appear in the TCRdb table, and some are missing; sequencing was by immunoSEQ multiplex PCR. The sample consists of around 250,000 clones, around 90% of them appearing once. The specimen was PBMCs or T cells enriched from blood (not recorded which). These receptors all come from a man aged 35 to 55 who had been exposed to COVID-19. CDR3s include the opening cysteine and the closing phenylalanine or tryptophan. A D gene is named only where the DNA matches it firmly. Some rows have no size entry. The others give once, few or many, or a class for an expanded clone.

d_call: TRBD1
v_call: TRBV6-5
clone_size: -
j_call: TRBJ1-1
cdr3_nt: TGTGCCAGCGACCGTAGGACAGGGGGGGGAACTGAAGCTTTCTTT
cdr3_aa: CASDRRTGGGTEAFF

d_call: TRBD2
v_call: TRBV4-1
clone_size: -
j_call: TRBJ2-5
cdr3_nt: TGCGCCAGCAGCCAAGATGGCGGGGGGCAAGAGACCCAGTACTTC
cdr3_aa: CASSQDGGGQETQYF

d_call: -
v_call: TRBV9
clone_size: -
j_call: TRBJ2-3
cdr3_nt: TGTGCCAGCAGCCTCTCGACAGGCACAGATACGCAGTATTTT
cdr3_aa: CASSLSTGTDTQYF

d_call: TRBD1
v_call: TRBV5-1
clone_size: -
j_call: TRBJ1-2
cdr3_nt: TGCGCCAGCAGCCTGCAAAGGACAGGGGACGGCTACACCTTC
cdr3_aa: CASSLQRTGDGYTF

d_call: -
v_call: TRBV19
clone_size: -
j_call: TRBJ1-5
cdr3_nt: TGTGCCAGTAGTATCCGCAAGGGGGGGTCGCCCCAGCATTTT
cdr3_aa: CASSIRKGGSPQHF

d_call: -
v_call: TRBV11-3
clone_size: once
j_call: TRBJ1-2
cdr3_nt: TGTGCCAGCAGCCCCCAACCCCTTACAGGAAACTATGGCTACACCTTC
cdr3_aa: CASSPQPLTGNYGYTF

d_call: -
v_call: TRBV24-1
clone_size: many
j_call: TRBJ1-1
cdr3_nt: TGTGCCACCAGTGATTTGCCAAACACTGAAGCTTTCTTT
cdr3_aa: CATSDLPNTEAFF

d_call: -
v_call: TRBV5-1
clone_size: -
j_call: TRBJ1-2
cdr3_nt: TGCGCCAGCAGCTTGGGTGCAGTAATTAACTATGGCTACACCTTC
cdr3_aa: CASSLGAVINYGYTF

d_call: -
v_call: TRBV9
clone_size: -
j_call: TRBJ2-3
cdr3_nt: TGTGCCAGCAGCAGTTCCGGGGGGCACCCAGATACGCAGTATTTT
cdr3_aa: CASSSSGGHPDTQYF

d_call: -
v_call: TRBV28
clone_size: few
j_call: TRBJ2-7
cdr3_nt: TGTGCCAGCAGTCTCAATGAGGAGCAGTACTTC
cdr3_aa: CASSLNEEQYF

d_call: -
v_call: TRBV11-2
clone_size: -
j_call: TRBJ1-2
cdr3_nt: TGTGCCAGCAGCTTAGTTTTAACATCTAACTATGGCTACACCTTC
cdr3_aa: CASSLVLTSNYGYTF